The 5 T cell receptor beta chains given below trace back to one sample, sequenced in a study of beta chain features in type 1 diabetes. Notes on the study in general: People with Type 1 diabetes carried modestly yet significantly shorter TCRB CDR3s in all four CD4+ subsets.

These TCRs' antigens remain unknown. The sequenced template was cDNA made from the entire isolated RNA. TCRdb's table, derived via immunoSEQ multiplex PCR, lists solely in-frame clones and lacks some. The table records roughly 730,000 clones, about an eighth of them present only once. The sequenced material came from naive CD4+ T cells from blood. The receptors here all came from a man aged 18 to 30 with type 1 diabetes.

The table lists this clone with a few counts. The gene calls are TRBV9 and TRBJ1-1; 10 positions agree with TRBD1. The CDR3 consists of 15 residues. Germline V gene sequence: CDR1 SGDLS, CDR2 YYNGEE. The V segment lost 3 bases and the J segment 3 bases; nucleotides outside the gene matches: 5. The CDR3 DNA reads TGTGCCAGCAGCGGACAGGGGGCTTTTCACACTGAAGCTTTCTTT. It specifies CASSGQGAFHTEAFF.

This sequence joins TRBV2 and TRBJ2-6; D assignment may be TRBD1 or TRBD2 (5 bases each). CDR3 length equals 16 residues. The V end was cut by 5 bases, the J end by 2 bases, with 13 bases between. In germline, CDR1 is SNHLY, CDR2 FYNNEI. CDR3 protein: CASSNLQGAGANVLTF. The CDR3 nucleotides read TGTGCCAGCAGTAACCTCCAGGGAGCTGGGGCCAACGTCCTGACTTTC.

For this clone: Other nucleotide sequences from this sample produce the same CDR3. CDR3 nucleotides: TGCGCCAGCAGCTTGGACGCCAACTATGGCTACACCTTC. Translation: CASSLDANYGYTF. The chain couples TRBV5-1 to TRBJ1-2; no firm D call. The germline gives CDR1 SGHRS, CDR2 YFSETQ. This CDR3 comprises 13 residues. V lost 0 bases, J lost 2 bases, and 5 bases lay in between.

The chain recombines TRBV28 with TRBJ1-2; no clear D gene. The germline V and J ends were trimmed by 5 bases and 0 bases, with 7 bases remaining between them. This CDR3 region has 13 residues. CDR1 is MDHEN, CDR2 SYDVKM, per germline. This chain's CDR3 is CASSELANYGYTF. The CDR3 DNA reads as TGTGCCAGCAGTGAACTAGCTAACTATGGCTACACCTTC.

This clone was seen more than once but under ten times. The chain uses TRBV5-1 and TRBJ2-5; TRBD1 matches at 12 bases. Germline-derived CDR1 and CDR2 are SGHRS and YFSETQ. V shed 4 bases, J shed 5 bases, and the junction held 9 bases outside the gene matches. The CDR3 has 16 amino acids. Here the CDR3 reads CASSIRDRGPWETQYF. CDR3 nucleotides: TGCGCCAGCAGCATCCGGGACAGGGGGCCGTGGGAGACCCAGTACTTC. Looking up the rest from reference TRBV5-1 and TRBJ2-5 gives the full variable domain: KAGVTQTPRYLIKTRGQQVTLSCSPISGHRSVSWYQQTPGQGLQFLFEYFSETQRNKGNFPGRFSGRQFSNSRSEMNVSTLELGDSALYLCASSIRDRGPWETQYFGPGTRLLVL.